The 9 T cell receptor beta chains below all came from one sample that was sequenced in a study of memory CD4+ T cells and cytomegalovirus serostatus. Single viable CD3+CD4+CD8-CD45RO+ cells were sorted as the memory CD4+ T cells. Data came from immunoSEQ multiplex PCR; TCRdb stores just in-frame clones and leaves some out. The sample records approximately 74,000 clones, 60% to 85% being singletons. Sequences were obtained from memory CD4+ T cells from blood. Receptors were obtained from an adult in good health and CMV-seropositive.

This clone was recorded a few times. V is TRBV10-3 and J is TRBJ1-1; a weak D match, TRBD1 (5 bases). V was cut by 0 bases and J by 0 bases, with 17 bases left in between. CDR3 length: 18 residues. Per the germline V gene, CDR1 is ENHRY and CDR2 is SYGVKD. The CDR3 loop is CAISESEVRGVMNTEAFF. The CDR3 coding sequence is TGTGCCATCAGTGAGTCGGAGGTTAGAGGGGTGATGAACACTGAAGCTTTCTTT.

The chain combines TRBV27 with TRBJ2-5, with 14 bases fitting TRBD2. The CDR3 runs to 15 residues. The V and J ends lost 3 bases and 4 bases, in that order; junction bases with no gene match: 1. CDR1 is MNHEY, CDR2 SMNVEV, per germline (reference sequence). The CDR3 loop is CASSLGLAGVETQYF. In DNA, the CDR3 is TGTGCCAGCAGTTTGGGACTAGCGGGAGTAGAGACCCAGTACTTC.

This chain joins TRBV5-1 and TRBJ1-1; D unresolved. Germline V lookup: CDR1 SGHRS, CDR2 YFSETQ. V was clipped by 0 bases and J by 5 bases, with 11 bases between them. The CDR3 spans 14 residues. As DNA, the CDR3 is TGCGCCAGCAGCTTGGGTGGAGGCACAACTGAAGCTTTCTTT. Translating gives CASSLGGGTTEAFF.

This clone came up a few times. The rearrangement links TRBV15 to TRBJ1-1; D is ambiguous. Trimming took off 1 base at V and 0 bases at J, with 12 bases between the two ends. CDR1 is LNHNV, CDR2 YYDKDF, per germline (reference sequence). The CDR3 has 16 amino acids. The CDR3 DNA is TGTGCCACCAGCAGAGCGTGGAACCGTTTGAACACTGAAGCTTTCTTT. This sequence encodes CATSRAWNRLNTEAFF.

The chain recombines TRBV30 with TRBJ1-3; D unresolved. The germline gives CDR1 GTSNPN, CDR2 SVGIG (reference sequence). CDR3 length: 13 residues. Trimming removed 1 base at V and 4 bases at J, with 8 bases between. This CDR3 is CAWSATSGNTIYF. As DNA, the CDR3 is TGTGCCTGGAGTGCGACCTCGGGAAACACCATATATTTT.

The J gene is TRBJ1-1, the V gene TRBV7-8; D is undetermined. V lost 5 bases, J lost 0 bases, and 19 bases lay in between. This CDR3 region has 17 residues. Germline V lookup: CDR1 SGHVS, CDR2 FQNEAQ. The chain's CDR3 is CASSQGPAAVLNTEAFF. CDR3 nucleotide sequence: TGTGCCAGCAGCCAAGGCCCGGCCGCAGTCCTGAACACTGAAGCTTTCTTT.

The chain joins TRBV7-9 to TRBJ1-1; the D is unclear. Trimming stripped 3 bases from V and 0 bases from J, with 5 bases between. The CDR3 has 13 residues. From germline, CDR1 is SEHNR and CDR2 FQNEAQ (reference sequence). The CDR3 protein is CASSLVMNTEAFF. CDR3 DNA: TGTGCCAGCAGCTTGGTTATGAACACTGAAGCTTTCTTT.

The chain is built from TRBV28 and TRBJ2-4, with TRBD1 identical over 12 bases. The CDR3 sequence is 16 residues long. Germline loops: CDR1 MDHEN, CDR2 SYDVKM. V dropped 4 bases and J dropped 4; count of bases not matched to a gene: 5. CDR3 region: CASSSGTGGGKNIQYF. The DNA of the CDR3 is TGTGCCAGCAGTTCTGGGACAGGGGGCGGAAAAAACATTCAGTACTTC.

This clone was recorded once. Here the CDR3 DNA reads TGTGCCAGCTCACCCCTCGGTCCCCAGGATGAGAACACTGAAGCTTTCTTT. Its translation: CASSPLGPQDENTEAFF. The chain has TRBV18 and TRBJ1-1; D remains unclear. This CDR3 is built from 17 residues. V lost 3 bases to trimming and J lost 1 base, with 18 bases between them. CDR1 is KGHSH, CDR2 LQKENI, per germline.